The entry that follows covers one TCR beta chain sequence. Its cognate antigen is unknown. The data originate from a study of PD-1 blockade in classical Hodgkin lymphoma. General observations from the study: Unlike CD8+ TCR diversity, which did not rise significantly by C4D1, CD4+ TCR diversity did. Patients with an early start, nivolumab under 1 year after ASCT, were excluded.

Data came from immunoSEQ multiplex PCR; TCRdb stores just in-frame clones and leaves some out. The data contain more than 25,000 clones, roughly 71% of them singletons. Relapse after autologous stem cell transplantation occurred in every patient, and brentuximab vedotin exposure varied. The germline CDR1 and CDR2 sequences are SGHTA and FQGNSA. The CDR3 is 16 residues long. J was trimmed by 9 bases and V by 2 bases; bases with no gene match: 5. This clonotype was sampled from a human donor with classical Hodgkin lymphoma. The specimen was peripheral blood mononuclear cells (PBMCs), collected before the second cycle of nivolumab. The chain links TRBV7-2 to TRBJ2-1, with 15 bases identical to TRBD2. CDR3 loop: CASSLRTSGRAGEQFF. In nucleotides, the CDR3 is TGTGCCAGCAGCTTAAGGACTAGCGGGAGGGCCGGTGAGCAGTTCTTC.